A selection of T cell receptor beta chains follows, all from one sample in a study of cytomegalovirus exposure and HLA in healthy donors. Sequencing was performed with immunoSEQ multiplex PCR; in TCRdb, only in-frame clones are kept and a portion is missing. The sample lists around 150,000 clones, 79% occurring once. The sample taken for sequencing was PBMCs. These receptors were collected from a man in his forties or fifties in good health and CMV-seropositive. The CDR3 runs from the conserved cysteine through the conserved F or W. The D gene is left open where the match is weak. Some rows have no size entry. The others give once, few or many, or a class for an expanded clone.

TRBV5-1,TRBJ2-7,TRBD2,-,CASSLDIAGGPSREQYF,TGCGCCAGCAGCTTGGATATAGCGGGAGGGCCGTCTCGCGAGCAGTACTTC
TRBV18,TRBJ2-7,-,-,CASSPPIQIPLYEQYF,TGTGCCAGCTCACCCCCCATACAGATTCCCCTTTACGAGCAGTACTTC
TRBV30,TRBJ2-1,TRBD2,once,CAWGKGLAHNEQFF,TGTGCCTGGGGTAAGGGACTAGCCCACAATGAGCAGTTCTTC
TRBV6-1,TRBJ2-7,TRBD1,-,CASSEGVGQGAIEQYF,TGTGCCAGCAGTGAAGGCGTGGGACAGGGGGCGATTGAGCAGTACTTC
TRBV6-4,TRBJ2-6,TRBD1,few,CASSDSGTGFGDSGANVLTF,TGTGCCAGCAGTGACTCCGGGACAGGGTTTGGTGACTCTGGGGCCAACGTCCTGACTTTC
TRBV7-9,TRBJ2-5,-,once,CASSLSTGPYETQYF,TGTGCCAGCAGCTTATCTACAGGGCCGTACGAGACCCAGTACTTC
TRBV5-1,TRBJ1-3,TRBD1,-,CASSQGAGNTIYF,TGCGCCAGCAGCCAGGGGGCTGGAAACACCATATATTTT
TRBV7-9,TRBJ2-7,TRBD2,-,CSSSALPGLGVHEQYF,TGTTCCAGCAGCGCCCTACCGGGACTAGGAGTACACGAGCAGTACTTC
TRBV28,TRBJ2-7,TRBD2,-,CATRLAGTPSYEQYF,TGTGCCACCAGGCTAGCGGGAACCCCGTCCTACGAGCAGTACTTC
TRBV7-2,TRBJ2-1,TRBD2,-,CASRSKLAGGYNEQFF,TGTGCCAGCAGGTCTAAACTAGCGGGAGGATACAATGAGCAGTTCTTC
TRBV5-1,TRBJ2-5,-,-,CASSLFSDQETQYF,TGTGCCAGCAGCTTGTTCAGTGACCAAGAGACCCAGTACTTC
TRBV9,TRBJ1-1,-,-,CASSVAGSEAFF,TGTGCCAGCAGCGTGGCAGGGTCTGAAGCTTTCTTT
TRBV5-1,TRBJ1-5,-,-,CASSLMPADQPQHF,TGCGCCAGCAGCTTGATGCCTGCGGATCAGCCCCAGCATTTT
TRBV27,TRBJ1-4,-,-,CASSRDTASTNEKLFF,TGTGCCAGCAGTCGAGATACAGCCTCAACTAATGAAAAACTGTTTTTT
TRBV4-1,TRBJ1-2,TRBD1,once,CASSAGQKDNYGYTF,TGCGCCAGCAGCGCGGGACAGAAAGACAACTATGGCTACACCTTC
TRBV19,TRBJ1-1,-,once,CASSSFNRENTEAFF,TGTGCCAGTAGTTCGTTTAACAGAGAGAACACTGAAGCTTTCTTT
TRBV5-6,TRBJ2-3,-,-,CASSLERGTSTDTQYF,TGTGCCAGCAGCTTGGAACGCGGGACTAGCACAGATACGCAGTATTTT
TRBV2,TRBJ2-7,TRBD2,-,CAKAGGDFNIDEQYF,TGTGCGAAAGCCGGGGGGGATTTTAATATCGACGAGCAGTACTTC
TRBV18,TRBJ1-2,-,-,CASSPSPNRDYGYTF,TGTGCCAGCTCACCAAGCCCCAACCGGGACTATGGCTACACCTTC
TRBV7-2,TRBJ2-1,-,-,CASSLVGGPGYNEQFF,TGTGCCAGCAGCTTAGTTGGAGGGCCGGGGTACAATGAGCAGTTCTTC
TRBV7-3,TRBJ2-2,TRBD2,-,CASSLSPSGTTGELFF,TGTGCCAGCAGCTTAAGCCCTAGCGGGACCACCGGGGAGCTGTTTTTT
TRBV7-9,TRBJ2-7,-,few,CASSLAEGFYEQYF,TGTGCCAGCAGCTTAGCGGAGGGCTTCTACGAGCAGTACTTC
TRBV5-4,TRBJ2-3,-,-,CASSSGQVTSTDTQYF,TGTGCCAGCAGCTCGGGACAAGTAACTAGCACAGATACGCAGTATTTT
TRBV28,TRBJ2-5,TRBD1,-,CASSLGQRIQETQYF,TGTGCCAGCAGTTTGGGACAGCGAATTCAAGAGACCCAGTACTTC
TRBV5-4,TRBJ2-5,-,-,CASSLDGVQETQYF,TGTGCCAGCAGCTTGGACGGGGTCCAAGAGACCCAGTACTTC
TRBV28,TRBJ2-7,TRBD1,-,CAGQGIGEQYF,TGTGCCGGACAGGGTATCGGCGAGCAGTACTTC
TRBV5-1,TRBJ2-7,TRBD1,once,CASKQGPEQYF,TGCGCCAGCAAACAGGGGCCCGAGCAGTACTTC
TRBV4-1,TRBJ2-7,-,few,CASSQVPQGAAYEQYF,TGCGCCAGCAGCCAAGTACCACAGGGTGCAGCCTACGAGCAGTACTTC
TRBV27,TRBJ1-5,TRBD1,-,CASRRLGGTNQPQHF,TGTGCCAGCAGACGCCTAGGGGGCACCAATCAGCCCCAGCATTTT
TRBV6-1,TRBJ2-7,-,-,CASSEPLAWGRGTYEQYF,TGTGCCAGCAGTGAACCCCTTGCGTGGGGGCGGGGGACCTACGAGCAGTACTTC
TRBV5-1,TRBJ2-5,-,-,CASSYDRETQYF,TGCGCCAGCAGCTACGACAGGGAGACCCAGTACTTC
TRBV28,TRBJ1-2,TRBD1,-,CASSPRQGARGYTF,TGTGCCAGCAGCCCACGACAGGGGGCGAGAGGCTACACCTTC
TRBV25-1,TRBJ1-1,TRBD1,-,CASRVTDASNRGKAFF,TGTGCCAGCAGAGTAACTGATGCCTCAAACAGGGGGAAAGCTTTCTTT
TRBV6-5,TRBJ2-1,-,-,CASSHRTDSYNEQFF,TGTGCCAGCAGCCACAGGACCGACTCCTACAATGAGCAGTTCTTC
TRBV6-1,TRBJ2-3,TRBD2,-,CASSSRTSGRGQYF,TGTGCCAGCAGTTCTCGGACTAGCGGGAGGGGGCAGTATTTT
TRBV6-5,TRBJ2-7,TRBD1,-,CASSLAGTGYYEQYF,TGTGCCAGCAGTCTGGCCGGGACAGGGTACTACGAGCAGTACTTC
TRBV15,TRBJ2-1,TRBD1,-,CATSRGDSYNEQFF,TGTGCCACCAGCAGGGGGGACAGTTACAATGAGCAGTTCTTC
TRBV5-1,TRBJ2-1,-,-,CASTPAGTYNEQFF,TGCGCCAGCACCCCGGCTGGGACATACAATGAGCAGTTCTTC
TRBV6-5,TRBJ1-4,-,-,CASTTTGLIEKLFF,TGTGCCAGCACAACGACAGGTCTGATCGAAAAACTGTTTTTT
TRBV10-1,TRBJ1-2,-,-,CASSESAGTGGYTF,TGCGCCAGCAGTGAGTCGGCAGGTACCGGTGGCTACACCTTC
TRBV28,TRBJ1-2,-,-,CASSLTVGVNYGYTF,TGTGCCAGCAGTTTAACGGTTGGAGTTAACTATGGCTACACCTTC
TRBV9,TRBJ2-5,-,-,CASSVGGSETQYF,TGTGCCAGCAGCGTGGGGGGAAGCGAGACCCAGTACTTC
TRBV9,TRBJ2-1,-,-,CASSVGAGNEQFF,TGTGCCAGCAGCGTAGGAGCAGGGAATGAGCAGTTCTTC
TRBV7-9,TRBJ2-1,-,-,CASSPPFRAGNEQFF,TGTGCCAGCAGCCCCCCTTTCAGGGCTGGGAATGAGCAGTTCTTC
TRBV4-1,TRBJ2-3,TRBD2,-,CASSHTLTGLAADTQYF,TGCGCCAGCAGCCATACGTTGACGGGACTAGCGGCAGATACGCAGTATTTT
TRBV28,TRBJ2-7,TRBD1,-,CASSFRNRGQEQYF,TGTGCCAGCAGTTTTCGCAACAGGGGGCAGGAGCAGTACTTC